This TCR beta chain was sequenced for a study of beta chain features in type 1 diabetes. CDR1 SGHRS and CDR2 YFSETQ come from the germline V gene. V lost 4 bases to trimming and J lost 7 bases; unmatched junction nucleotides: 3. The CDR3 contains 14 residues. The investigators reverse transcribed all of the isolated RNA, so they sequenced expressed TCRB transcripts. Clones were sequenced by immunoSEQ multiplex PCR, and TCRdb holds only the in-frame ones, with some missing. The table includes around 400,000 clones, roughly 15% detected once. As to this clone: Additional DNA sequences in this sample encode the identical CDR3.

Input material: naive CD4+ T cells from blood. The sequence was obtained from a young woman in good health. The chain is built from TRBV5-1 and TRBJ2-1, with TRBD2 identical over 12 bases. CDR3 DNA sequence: TGCGCCAGCAGCCTGGGACTAGCGGGTAATGAGCAGTTCTTC. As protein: CASSLGLAGNEQFF.